Following are 31 T cell receptor beta chains from one sample sequenced in a study of cytomegalovirus exposure and HLA in healthy donors. PCR primers comprised 60 Vbeta and 13 Jbeta primers. The assay was immunoSEQ multiplex PCR, and TCRdb's table has in-frame clones only and misses some. The top ten clones hold roughly 2.5% of a sample with under 100,000 clones, 70% to 85% of them seen once. The sequenced material came from PBMCs. The receptors were sampled from a man younger than 40 in good health and CMV-seronegative.

This chain links TRBV12-5 with TRBJ2-1, with D hard to call. The CDR3 has 12 residues. V dropped 0 bases and J dropped 9 bases, with 6 bases sitting between them. Per the germline V gene, CDR1 is LGHNT and CDR2 is FRNRAP. CDR3 bases: TGTGCTAGTGGTTTGGTTTCGAGTGAGCAGTTCTTC. Translated: CASGLVSSEQFF.

This rearrangement joins TRBV7-6 to TRBJ2-5; 10 bases are a match to TRBD2. The germline V gene encodes CDR1 SGHVS and CDR2 FNYEAQ. This CDR3 contains 17 residues. J lost 4 bases, V lost 4 bases, and 12 bases had no gene match. CDR3 region: CASSSGKIAGGRETQYF. In nucleotides, the CDR3 is TGTGCCAGCAGCTCCGGAAAGATAGCGGGGGGCCGAGAGACCCAGTACTTC.

The chain has TRBV6-1 and TRBJ2-7; TRBD1 might be the D (5 bases). The CDR3 is 13 residues long. CDR1 MNHNS and CDR2 SASEGT come from the germline V gene. The V end was cut by 8 bases, the J end by 1 base, with 12 bases between. CDR3 loop: CASRTDSSYEQYF. For the CDR3, the DNA is TGTGCCAGCCGAACAGACAGTTCCTACGAGCAGTACTTC.

The chain is built from TRBV10-3 and TRBJ2-7; tentative D call: TRBD2 (6 bases). Looked up from germline, CDR1 is ENHRY and CDR2 is SYGVKD. CDR3 length: 13 amino acids. V was cut by 5 bases and J by 5 bases, with 13 bases left in between. The CDR3 coding sequence is TGTGCCATCAGTAGCGGGCTGGAGGACGAGCAGTACTTC. This codes for CAISSGLEDEQYF.

The chain joins TRBV5-1 to TRBJ2-1, with 9 nucleotides matching TRBD1. This CDR3 has 18 residues. V shed 1 base, J shed 5 bases, and the junction held 13 bases outside the gene matches. From germline, CDR1 is SGHRS and CDR2 YFSETQ. CDR3 sequence reads: CASSLFIIPGQGNNEQFF. The CDR3, as DNA: TGCGCCAGCAGCTTGTTCATAATCCCGGGACAGGGAAACAATGAGCAGTTCTTC.

This clone occurred once. The chain couples TRBV5-1 to TRBJ1-6; 7 nucleotides match TRBD1. This CDR3 region has 14 residues. Germline lookup yields CDR1 SGHRS and CDR2 YFSETQ. V was pared by 0 bases and J by 10 bases, with 4 bases of the junction left unmatched. The CDR3 DNA reads TGCGCCAGCAGCTTGGGAAGGGGGCTCTCACCCCTCCACTTT. Amino acid sequence: CASSLGRGLSPLHF.

This clone showed up just a few times. The V and J genes are TRBV27 and TRBJ2-7; 10 bases map to TRBD2. CDR3 size: 14 residues. After removal of 7 bases from V and 7 bases from J, the junction contained 10 bases not matched to a gene. From germline, CDR1 is MNHEY and CDR2 SMNVEV (reference sequence). The CDR3 protein is CASTPSSGRGEQYF. The DNA of the CDR3 is TGTGCCAGCACACCCTCTAGCGGGAGAGGGGAGCAGTACTTC.

This clone was seen just once. The chain is built from TRBV4-3 and TRBJ1-4, with a tentative D call TRBD1 (6 bases). The germline CDR1 and CDR2 sequences are LGHNA and YSLEER. Deletions cut 4 bases from V and 8 bases from J, with 17 bases between. The CDR3 runs 15 residues. The CDR3 sequence: CASSPRGAGDEKLFF. The CDR3 DNA sequence: TGCGCCAGCAGCCCAAGGGGCGCAGGGGACGAAAAACTGTTTTTT.

On this clone: The sample holds other DNA sequences that translate to the same CDR3. The DNA for the CDR3 is TGCAGCGTTGAGAAGGGGGTGAACACTGAAGCTTTCTTT. Residues: CSVEKGVNTEAFF. The gene calls are TRBV29-1 and TRBJ1-1, with D maybe TRBD1 (6 bases). Germline V gene sequence: CDR1 SQVTM, CDR2 ANQGSEA. Trimming removed 3 bases from V and 0 bases from J, with 8 bases in between. This CDR3 comprises 13 residues.

V usage is TRBV4-1 and J usage is TRBJ2-7; TRBD1 matches 9 bases. The CDR3 covers 15 residues. V shed 3 bases, J shed 4 bases, and the junction held 7 bases outside the gene matches. Germline assignment: CDR1 MGHRA and CDR2 YSYEKL. The CDR3 nucleotides are TGCGCCAGCAGCCACAAACCGGGACAGGGATACGAGCAGTACTTC. Its translation is CASSHKPGQGYEQYF.

The chain is built from TRBV4-2 and TRBJ2-6, with 12 bases that match TRBD2. The trim removed 4 bases at V and 3 bases at J, leaving 1 base unmatched. The CDR3 loop spans 16 amino acids. Germline values: CDR1 LGHNA, CDR2 YNFKEQ. CDR3 nucleotides: TGTGCCAGCAGCCCGACTAGCGGGGGTGGGGCCAACGTCCTGACTTTC. Protein product: CASSPTSGGGANVLTF.

The chain is built from TRBV28 and TRBJ1-2; D is perhaps TRBD1 (5 bases). V was clipped by 11 bases and J by 8 bases, with 18 bases between them. This CDR3 spans 12 amino acids. CDR1 is MDHEN and CDR2 is SYDVKM in the germline V gene. CDR3 protein: CAATGDRGGYTF. CDR3 DNA: TGTGCCGCGACGGGGGACCGAGGGGGCTACACCTTC.

The V gene is TRBV28, the J gene TRBJ1-1, with TRBD1 identical over 7 bases. The CDR3 contains 10 residues. CDR1 is MDHEN, CDR2 SYDVKM, per germline. The V gene end was trimmed by 4 bases and the J gene end by 10 bases; junction bases not matched to a gene: 0. CDR3 sequence: CASSYRGAFF. CDR3 coding DNA: TGTGCCAGCAGTTACAGGGGAGCTTTCTTT.

This clone came up a few times. The chain is built from TRBV7-2 and TRBJ2-5; D is uncertain. CDR1 is SGHTA, CDR2 FQGNSA, per germline. This CDR3 has 13 residues. The ends were cut back, 7 bases at V and 6 bases at J, with 15 bases in the middle. The DNA for the CDR3 is TGTGCCAGCAACCCGGTGGGCCACCAGACCCAGTACTTC. This translates into CASNPVGHQTQYF. The complete variable domain, with remaining parts taken from reference TRBV7-2 and TRBJ2-5, reads GAGVSQSPSNKVTEKGKDVELRCDPISGHTALYWYRQSLGQGLEFLIYFQGNSAPDKSGLPSDRFSAERTGGSVSTLTIQRTQQEDSAVYLCASNPVGHQTQYFGPGTRLLVL.

J is TRBJ2-1 and V is TRBV9; TRBD2 aligns across 9 bases. Germline V lookup: CDR1 SGDLS, CDR2 YYNGEE. With V trimmed by 0 bases and J by 4 bases, 5 bases remained unmatched. The CDR3 is 16 residues long. CDR3 residues: CASSVETSGSYNEQFF. Written as DNA, the CDR3 is TGTGCCAGCAGCGTAGAGACTAGCGGATCATACAATGAGCAGTTCTTC.

This clone was counted only a few times. This chain joins TRBV10-2 and TRBJ1-3; no firm D call. Trimming left V 5 bases short and J 2 bases short, with 13 bases between. Germline V gene lookup returns CDR1 WSHSY and CDR2 SAAADI. The CDR3 consists of 15 residues. This CDR3 reads CASSHNQATGNTIYF. CDR3 nucleotide sequence: TGCGCCAGCAGTCATAATCAGGCAACTGGAAACACCATATATTTT.

The V call is TRBV4-1, the J call TRBJ1-2; D might be TRBD1 (5 bases). The V and J ends lost 2 bases and 2 bases respectively, with 12 bases between them. This CDR3 spans 15 amino acids. Germline V gives CDR1 MGHRA, CDR2 YSYEKL. CDR3: CASSQPFQGNYGYTF. For the CDR3, the DNA is TGCGCCAGCAGCCAACCCTTTCAGGGAAACTATGGCTACACCTTC.

V gene TRBV27 combines with J gene TRBJ2-5; 7 nucleotides match TRBD1. Unmatched junction bases numbered 4, after V lost 7 bases and J lost 2 bases. Germline CDR1 reads MNHEY; CDR2 reads SMNVEV (reference sequence). This CDR3 comprises 13 residues. The CDR3, as DNA: TGTGCCAGCACCTTGACAGGGCAAGAGACCCAGTACTTC. It codes for CASTLTGQETQYF.

This clone was recorded only once. The V gene is TRBV6-4, the J gene TRBJ2-1, with 10 positions matching TRBD1. The CDR3 is 14 amino acids. Per germline, CDR1 MRHNA and CDR2 SNTAGT. V lost 3 bases, J lost 8 bases, and 4 bases stayed unmatched. The CDR3 nucleotides read TGTGCCAGCAGTGAAGGGACAGGGGCGGATGAGCAGTTCTTC. It yields the protein CASSEGTGADEQFF.

This clone has a single count. This chain links TRBV5-4 with TRBJ2-5; 7 bases align to TRBD2. In germline, CDR1 is SGHNT, CDR2 YYREEE (reference sequence). The length of the CDR3 is 16 residues. The ends lost 3 bases at V and 1 base at J; junction bases unmatched: 9. CDR3 amino acids: CASSWGGLAVQETQYF. In nucleotides, the CDR3 is TGTGCCAGCAGCTGGGGGGGTCTCGCGGTCCAAGAGACCCAGTACTTC.

The chain recombines TRBV6-6 with TRBJ1-4; D gene ambiguous. This CDR3 spans 14 amino acids. The V end was cut by 6 bases, the J end by 2 bases, with 10 bases between. The germline V gene has CDR1 MNHNY and CDR2 SVGAGI (reference sequence). The CDR3 here is CASSLGGTNEKLFF. The CDR3 region has the DNA TGTGCCAGCAGCCTCGGTGGTACTAATGAAAAACTGTTTTTT.

This clone was detected only once. The CDR3 sequence: CASSYSTGWTEAFF. In DNA, the CDR3 is TGTGCCAGCAGTTACTCGACAGGGTGGACTGAAGCTTTCTTT. The J gene is TRBJ1-1, the V gene TRBV6-5, with 7 bases lining up with TRBD1. Losses at the gene ends were 0 bases for V and 5 bases for J; bases not matched to a gene: 3. CDR3 length equals 14 residues. CDR1 and CDR2 from the germline V gene are MNHEY and SVGAGI.

This rearrangement joins TRBV18 to TRBJ2-7; TRBD1 aligns across 9 bases. The J segment lost 4 bases and the V segment lost 1 base, leaving 8 bases of the junction unmatched. The CDR3 has 16 amino acids. CDR1 KGHSH and CDR2 LQKENI come from the germline V gene. The CDR3: CASSPLRGTGKYEQYF. The CDR3 DNA sequence: TGTGCCAGCTCACCACTTAGAGGGACAGGGAAGTACGAGCAGTACTTC.

The chain recombines TRBV29-1 with TRBJ2-5, with 10 bases lining up with TRBD2. CDR3 length: 16 amino acids. The V gene end was trimmed by 4 bases and the J gene end by 1 base; junction bases not matched to a gene: 9. The germline CDR1 and CDR2 sequences are SQVTM and ANQGSEA. The CDR3 loop is CSVGLAGEASQETQYF. The CDR3 region has the DNA TGCAGCGTTGGGCTAGCGGGAGAAGCGTCCCAAGAGACCCAGTACTTC.

The chain recombines TRBV2 with TRBJ1-1; unclear D gene. Germline CDR1 reads SNHLY; CDR2 reads FYNNEI. The length of the CDR3 is 12 residues. Trimming pared 6 bases from V and 7 bases from J, leaving 12 bases between. The CDR3 DNA reads as TGTGCCAGCAGAGAAAGACACCGTGAAGCTTTCTTT. Amino acids: CASRERHREAFF.

Here the CDR3 reads CASSAGMGTEAFF. In nucleotides, the CDR3 is TGTGCCAGCTCAGCGGGGATGGGCACTGAAGCTTTCTTT. The V and J genes are TRBV18 and TRBJ1-1; no definite D call. This CDR3 region has 13 residues. Trimming cost V 5 bases and J 4 bases, with 11 bases left between them. Germline V lookup: CDR1 KGHSH, CDR2 LQKENI.

This sequence joins TRBV6-5 and TRBJ2-7; no firm D call. CDR1 and CDR2 from the germline V gene are MNHEY and SVGAGI. The CDR3 is 15 residues long. Trimming pared 4 bases from V and 3 bases from J, leaving 16 bases between. DNA for the CDR3: TGTGCCAGCAGTTCCGTTCGGCAGCGAGTCTACGAGCAGTACTTC. Amino acids: CASSSVRQRVYEQYF.

The chain is built from TRBV7-9 and TRBJ1-1, with TRBD1 as a possible D gene (5 bases). Per the germline V gene, CDR1 is SEHNR and CDR2 is FQNEAQ (reference sequence). This CDR3 region has 15 residues. The V end lost 1 base, the J end lost 10 bases, and 19 bases lay between the germline ends. CDR3 sequence reads: CASSLEERQSRRAFF. CDR3 bases: TGTGCCAGCAGCTTAGAGGAAAGACAGAGTAGGCGAGCTTTCTTT.

The J gene is TRBJ2-1, the V gene TRBV19, with D tentatively TRBD1 (5 bases). The CDR3 length is 16 residues. Germline CDR1 LNHDA, CDR2 SQIVND (reference sequence). V was trimmed by 9 bases and J by 0 bases, leaving 18 bases between them. The chain's CDR3 is CASLLRGRGSYNEQFF. CDR3 bases: TGTGCCAGCCTCCTAAGGGGAAGAGGCTCCTACAATGAGCAGTTCTTC.

This chain connects TRBV7-9 to TRBJ1-6; weak D call: TRBD1 (5 bases). The CDR3 is 14 amino acids. V was pared by 3 bases and J by 6 bases, with 9 bases between. Germline loops: CDR1 SEHNR, CDR2 FQNEAQ (reference sequence). The CDR3, as DNA: TGTGCCAGCAGCTTTGGACATCCTAATTCACCCCTCCACTTT. Translated: CASSFGHPNSPLHF.

This chain links TRBV5-1 with TRBJ2-1, with D tentatively TRBD2 (5 bases). Trimming took 1 base from V and 5 from J, leaving 13 bases between them. Germline CDR1 SGHRS, CDR2 YFSETQ. There are 15 residues in the CDR3. The CDR3 DNA sequence: TGCGCCAGCAGCTTGTCGGGGAGCTGGAACAATGAGCAGTTCTTC. Amino acids: CASSLSGSWNNEQFF.